The 30 T cell receptor beta chains below all came from one sample that was sequenced in a study of blood T cell repertoires in COVID-19. Here immunoSEQ multiplex PCR was the method, and the copy in TCRdb shows in-frame clones only, minus some. The sample has about 130,000 clones, less than 90% seen once. The sequencing sample was made of peripheral blood. All receptors derive from a woman of 80 years or more with acute or convalescent COVID-19.

This rearrangement joins TRBV11-2 to TRBJ1-5; 8 bases agree with TRBD1. Losses at the gene ends were 1 base for V and 4 bases for J; bases not matched to a gene: 3. Germline V gene data show CDR1 as SGHAT and CDR2 as FQNNGV. CDR3 length: 15 residues. CDR3 coding DNA: TGTGCCAGCAGCTTAGGGACAGGGAGAAATCAGCCCCAGCATTTT. Translating gives CASSLGTGRNQPQHF.

This clone was counted a few times. Germline is not matched at one junction end, which may reflect a read error. The V call is TRBV19, the J call TRBJ1-6; D is unclear. This CDR3 spans 13 amino acids. CDR1 is LNHDA and CDR2 is SQIVND in the germline V gene (reference sequence). This CDR3 is CASSMRNNAPLHF. DNA for the CDR3: TGTGCCAGTAGTATGAGAAATAATGCACCCCTCCACTTT. Full variable domain (missing parts from reference TRBV19 and TRBJ1-6): DGGITQSPKYLFRKEGQNVTLSCEQNLNHDAMYWYRQDPGQGLRLIYYSQIVNDFQKGDIAEGYSVSREKKESFPLTVTSAQKNPTAFYLCASSMRNNAPLHFGNGTRLTVT.

The chain is built from TRBV19 and TRBJ1-2; possibly TRBD1 for D (5 bases). Deletions cut 7 bases from V and 8 bases from J, with 17 bases between. Germline CDR1 and CDR2: LNHDA and SQIVND (reference sequence). The CDR3 has 13 amino acids. Here the CDR3 reads CASTPTVSAGYTF. CDR3 in DNA: TGTGCCAGTACTCCGACAGTCTCTGCCGGCTACACCTTC.

The chain recombines TRBV2 with TRBJ1-5; 7 nucleotides align to TRBD1. CDR1 and CDR2 (germline): SNHLY, FYNNEI. Losses at the gene ends were 5 bases for V and 3 bases for J; bases not matched to a gene: 7. This CDR3 comprises 15 residues. CDR3 DNA: TGTGCCAGCAGTTCCGACGGACAGGACAATCAGCCCCAGCATTTT. As protein: CASSSDGQDNQPQHF.

This chain connects TRBV3-1 (or the pseudogene TRBV3-2) to TRBJ1-4; D possibly corresponds to TRBD1 (5 bases). Trimming stripped 4 bases from V and 4 bases from J, with 10 bases between. CDR3 size: 14 residues. Germline V gene data show CDR1 as LGHDT and CDR2 as YNNKEL (reference sequence). CDR3 residues: CASSRQLNNEKLFF. Written as DNA, the CDR3 is TGTGCCAGCAGCCGACAGCTGAATAATGAAAAACTGTTTTTT.

V and J are TRBV19 and TRBJ1-2; no clear D. Germline CDR1 is LNHDA and CDR2 is SQIVND (reference sequence). The V and J ends lost 5 bases and 8 bases respectively, with 15 bases between them. The CDR3 loop spans 13 amino acids. The chain's CDR3 is CASSVGPRRGYTF. CDR3 DNA: TGTGCCAGTAGTGTAGGGCCCCGGAGGGGCTACACCTTC.

The chain carries TRBV5-1 and TRBJ2-1; D may be TRBD2 (5 bases). The CDR3 is 14 amino acids. Trimming stripped 4 bases from V and 7 bases from J, with 15 bases between. Per germline, CDR1 SGHRS and CDR2 YFSETQ. CDR3 sequence: CASSTLQGGNEQFF. CDR3 DNA: TGCGCCAGCAGCACACTACAAGGAGGAAATGAGCAGTTCTTC.

The chain combines TRBV4-3 with TRBJ1-2; D gene uncertain. Deletions cut 0 bases from V and 4 bases from J, with 12 bases between. The germline CDR1 and CDR2 sequences are LGHNA and YSLEER. The CDR3 runs 15 residues. CDR3 in DNA: TGCGCCAGCAGCCAAGAAGCTGGGCAGGTCTATGGCTACACCTTC. Protein sequence: CASSQEAGQVYGYTF.

This clone came up once. The chain employs TRBV2 and TRBJ1-1; a possible D gene is TRBD1 (6 bases). Germline lookup yields CDR1 SNHLY and CDR2 FYNNEI. Deletions cut 3 bases from V and 1 base from J, with 15 bases between. CDR3 size: 16 residues. The CDR3 DNA reads as TGTGCCAGCAGTGACCAGGCAGGGGCAACGAACACTGAAGCTTTCTTT. Translating it yields CASSDQAGATNTEAFF.

This chain connects TRBV7-3 to TRBJ1-1; no firm D call. Germline lookup yields CDR1 SGHTA and CDR2 FQGTGA. The length of the CDR3 is 15 residues. V lost 6 bases and J 1 base, leaving 15 bases between the germline ends. CDR3 nucleotides: TGTGCCAGCAGACGGACGGCGGCGGGGAACACTGAAGCTTTCTTT. It codes for CASRRTAAGNTEAFF.

V and J are TRBV4-1 and TRBJ2-5, with 8 bases lining up with TRBD1. Germline V gives CDR1 MGHRA, CDR2 YSYEKL. V dropped 4 bases and J dropped 2; count of bases not matched to a gene: 6. CDR3 length: 15 residues. CDR3 loop: CASSPGRTGQETQYF. The DNA for the CDR3 is TGCGCCAGCAGCCCGGGAAGGACAGGGCAAGAGACCCAGTACTTC.

The chain has TRBV27 and TRBJ1-1; D is undetermined. CDR1 and CDR2 (germline): MNHEY, SMNVEV (reference sequence). With 3 bases removed from V and 9 bases from J, the gap between germline ends came to 17 bases. This CDR3 has 14 residues. CDR3 residues: CASSFSAGGFKAFF. CDR3 bases: TGTGCCAGCAGTTTCTCCGCTGGAGGGTTTAAAGCTTTCTTT.

CDR3 region: CASSRGTNTDTQYF. CDR3 in DNA: TGCGCCAGCAGCAGGGGGACTAACACAGATACGCAGTATTTT. This sequence joins TRBV5-1 and TRBJ2-3, with D possibly TRBD2 on 7 matching bases. Germline-derived CDR1 and CDR2 are SGHRS and YFSETQ. This CDR3 contains 14 residues. With 4 bases removed from V and 2 bases from J, the gap between germline ends came to 11 bases.

This clone turned up a few times. The V call is TRBV4-3, the J call TRBJ1-2, with 7 bases that match TRBD1. Germline CDR1 and CDR2: LGHNA and YSLEER. This CDR3 has 16 residues. V lost 0 bases, J lost 8 bases, and 12 bases stayed unmatched. CDR3 region: CASSQDAETGRRGYTF. The CDR3 coding sequence is TGCGCCAGCAGCCAAGATGCTGAGACAGGGCGCCGGGGCTACACCTTC.

V gene TRBV5-1 combines with J gene TRBJ1-2; a weak D match, TRBD1 (6 bases). V shed 4 bases and J shed 4 bases, with 17 bases lying between them. The germline gives CDR1 SGHRS, CDR2 YFSETQ. The CDR3 length is 15 residues. This chain's CDR3 is CASSRAQTGLYGYTF. The CDR3 DNA is TGCGCCAGCAGCCGCGCCCAGACAGGTCTCTATGGCTACACCTTC.

J is TRBJ2-1 and V is TRBV19, with 7 nucleotides matching TRBD2. The germline CDR1 and CDR2 sequences are LNHDA and SQIVND (reference sequence). This CDR3 is built from 13 residues. V dropped 5 bases and J dropped 3; count of bases not matched to a gene: 1. CDR3 in DNA: TGTGCCAGTAGTGGCGGGAGCTACAATGAGCAGTTCTTC. Translated, it gives CASSGGSYNEQFF.

This sequence joins TRBV9 and TRBJ2-1; TRBD2 is a possible D gene (5 bases). V lost 0 bases, J lost 0 bases, and 7 bases lay in between. The germline gives CDR1 SGDLS, CDR2 YYNGEE. This CDR3 region has 15 residues. CDR3 sequence reads: CASSVGRGSYNEQFF. The CDR3 nucleotides are TGTGCCAGCAGCGTAGGTCGGGGCTCCTACAATGAGCAGTTCTTC. Variable domain in full (rest from reference TRBV9 and TRBJ2-1): DSGVTQTPKHLITATGQRVTLRCSPRSGDLSVYWYQQSLDQGLQFLIQYYNGEERAKGNILERFSAQQFPDLHSELNLSSLELGDSALYFCASSVGRGSYNEQFFGPGTRLTVL.

This clone occurred a few times. This chain uses TRBV5-8 with TRBJ1-2; D gene ambiguous. Germline V gene sequence: CDR1 SGHTS, CDR2 YDEGEE. The V end lost 0 bases, the J end lost 8 bases, and 20 bases lay between the germline ends. There are 16 residues in the CDR3. In nucleotides, the CDR3 is TGTGCCAGCAGCTTGGCCGGAGCATCCGTCTTCCAAGGCTACACCTTC. Protein: CASSLAGASVFQGYTF.

The J gene is TRBJ1-6, the V gene TRBV7-8; 8 bases agree with TRBD1. The germline CDR1 and CDR2 sequences are SGHVS and FQNEAQ. CDR3 size: 15 residues. V dropped 4 bases and J dropped 9; count of bases not matched to a gene: 8. The CDR3 DNA follows: TGTGCCAGCAGCTCCCGGACAGGGACGGGTTCACCCCTCCACTTT. Its protein is CASSSRTGTGSPLHF.

The gene calls are TRBV7-9 and TRBJ1-1; 9 bases are a match to TRBD1. Germline V gives CDR1 SEHNR, CDR2 FQNEAQ (reference sequence). The CDR3 runs 15 residues. V was clipped by 5 bases and J by 7 bases; unmatched bases: 11. Written as DNA, the CDR3 is TGTGCCAGCAGCGGGCCGACAGGGGGGTTTATTGAAGCTTTCTTT. This sequence encodes CASSGPTGGFIEAFF.

The V call is TRBV7-3, the J call TRBJ1-1; no reliable D call. This CDR3 region has 13 residues. Trimming stripped 0 bases from V and 7 bases from J, with 9 bases between. Germline V gives CDR1 SGHTA, CDR2 FQGTGA. The CDR3 sequence: CASSLTPPLEAFF. CDR3 nucleotides: TGTGCCAGCAGCTTAACTCCCCCTCTTGAAGCTTTCTTT. The whole variable domain, filled in from reference TRBV7-3 and TRBJ1-1, reads GAGVSQTPSNKVTEKGKYVELRCDPISGHTALYWYRQSLGQGPEFLIYFQGTGAADDSGLPNDRFFAVRPEGSVSTLKIQRTERGDSAVYLCASSLTPPLEAFFGQGTRLTVV.

J is TRBJ1-3 and V is TRBV9, with 7 bases identical to TRBD1. The ends lost 2 bases at V and 8 bases at J; junction bases unmatched: 10. The CDR3 is 15 amino acids. The germline V gene encodes CDR1 SGDLS and CDR2 YYNGEE. CDR3 nucleotide sequence: TGTGCCAGCAGCGTCTCGGTTCGGCAGGGGGACACCATATATTTT. This sequence encodes CASSVSVRQGDTIYF.

The table lists this clone with a few counts. The rearrangement uses TRBV4-3 and TRBJ2-7, with a weak D call TRBD1 (5 bases). CDR3 size: 15 residues. V lost 4 bases and J 1 base, leaving 14 bases between the germline ends. The germline CDR1 and CDR2 sequences are LGHNA and YSLEER. CDR3 protein: CASSPDDRPSYEQYF. In DNA form, the CDR3 reads TGCGCCAGCAGCCCGGACGACAGACCGTCCTACGAGCAGTACTTC.

The gene calls are TRBV7-2 and TRBJ2-6, with 7 bases that match TRBD1. Germline CDR1 SGHTA, CDR2 FQGNSA. V dropped 5 bases and J dropped 2; count of bases not matched to a gene: 6. CDR3 length equals 16 residues. The CDR3 region is CASSPNRGTGANVLTF. CDR3 bases: TGTGCCAGCAGCCCTAACAGGGGTACTGGGGCCAACGTCCTGACTTTC.

The rearrangement links TRBV7-9 to TRBJ1-1; D is unresolved. Trimming removed 3 bases from V and 10 bases from J, with 18 bases in between. CDR1 SEHNR and CDR2 FQNEAQ come from the germline V gene (reference sequence). The CDR3 is 14 amino acids. Written as DNA, the CDR3 is TGTGCCAGCAGCTTTACGTCCAGTCAGGTACTAGCTTTCTTT. This encodes CASSFTSSQVLAFF.

The chain joins TRBV3-1 (or the pseudogene TRBV3-2) to TRBJ1-6, with 10 nucleotides matching TRBD1. The V segment lost 2 bases and the J segment 10 bases; nucleotides outside the gene matches: 8. The CDR3 sequence is 16 residues long. CDR1 and CDR2 (germline): LGHDT, YNNKEL (reference sequence). The CDR3 DNA sequence: TGTGCCAGCAGCCAACTAACGGGACAGGGGTGGTCACCCCTCCACTTT. The encoded protein is CASSQLTGQGWSPLHF.

This rearrangement joins TRBV6-5 to TRBJ1-2; 7 nucleotides align to TRBD1. The CDR3 loop spans 16 amino acids. The V gene end was trimmed by 6 bases and the J gene end by 7 bases; junction bases not matched to a gene: 17. CDR1 MNHEY and CDR2 SVGAGI come from the germline V gene. CDR3 loop: CASSYRGQGIVLGYTF. The CDR3 DNA reads as TGTGCCAGCAGCTACAGGGGCCAGGGTATAGTCCTTGGCTACACCTTC.

CDR3 in DNA: TGTGCCAGCAGCTTGGTTGCGGGCGAGCAGTACTTC. It specifies CASSLVAGEQYF. This chain connects TRBV5-5 to TRBJ2-7, with a weak D call TRBD2 (5 bases). Germline CDR1 is SGHKS and CDR2 is YYEKEE (reference sequence). This CDR3 has 12 residues. V was shortened by 0 bases and J by 6 bases, with 7 bases between the two germline ends.

The chain is built from TRBV7-8 and TRBJ2-3, with a tentative D call TRBD2 (5 bases). V was clipped by 3 bases and J by 5 bases, with 12 bases between them. The CDR3 spans 14 residues. Germline V gene lookup returns CDR1 SGHVS and CDR2 FQNEAQ. The CDR3 nucleotides read TGTGCCAGCAGCTTCGTGGGGAGAAAAGATACGCAGTATTTT. Translating gives CASSFVGRKDTQYF. The variable domain in full, with the rest retrieved from reference TRBV7-8 and TRBJ2-3, is GAGVSQSPRYKVAKRGQDVALRCDPISGHVSLFWYQQALGQGPEFLTYFQNEAQLDKSGLPSDRFFAERPEGSVSTLKIQRTQQEDSAVYLCASSFVGRKDTQYFGPGTRLTVL.

The rearrangement uses TRBV7-6 and TRBJ2-7; 11 bases agree with TRBD2. Germline CDR1 and CDR2: SGHVS and FNYEAQ. V gave up 5 bases and J gave up 4 bases; unmatched junction bases: 13. This CDR3 contains 17 residues. DNA for the CDR3: TGTGCCAGCAGCCCAGGCCCAATACTAGCGGGGGTTTACGAGCAGTACGTC. Its protein is CASSPGPILAGVYEQYV.